This T cell receptor beta chain was retrieved from a study of regulatory T cells in long-lasting Graves disease. This clonotype was detected ten times or more. Antigen: not known. Germline CDR1 reads DFQATT; CDR2 reads SNEGSKA (reference sequence). With 1 base removed from V and 0 bases from J, the gap between germline ends came to 13 bases. The CDR3 extends over 16 amino acids. Construction of TCR beta libraries relied on iRepertoire HTBI primers and on Arm-PCR targeting CDR3 regions. TCRdb re-analysed the multiplex PCR reads in MiXCR, keeping a single row per CDR3 protein. There are hundreds of thousands of distinct CDR3 sequences in the sample; less than 20% occur only once, and around 18% lies in the top ten. Time point meaning: newly diagnosed GD, antithyroid drugs for less than 3 months. Extracted RNA from PBMCs served as the source of the TCR library. General study results and limits: Peripheral blood was the sole material, not thyroid tissue. New patients shared fewer public clonotypes (966) than persistent patients did (around 2,900).

This same sample was also taken into another study, of T cells in Graves' hyperthyroidism and ophthalmopathy.

The specimen comprised peripheral blood mononuclear cells (PBMCs), sampled at new diagnosis, from a patient treated with antithyroid drugs. V is TRBV20-1 and J is TRBJ1-5; D call uncertain. The receptor's source is a woman in her twenties or thirties with Graves disease. The CDR3 DNA reads TGCAGTGCTAGAGTGGAAGCGAGGGTTAGCAATCAGCCCCAGCATTTT. It encodes CSARVEARVSNQPQHF.